These T cell receptor beta chains were read from a single sample in a study of post-analysis software for immune sequencing data. MiXCR, applied by TCRdb to the PCR reads, yields one record per CDR3 protein. The data hold approximately 690,000 distinct CDR3 sequences, with approximately 59% observed a single time. Specimen: blood. The source is a girl aged 2-9 years with multiple sclerosis. Both conserved end residues are part of each CDR3. Fields, in order: J gene, D gene, clone size, V gene, CDR3 protein, CDR3 DNA. A D gene is named only where the DNA matches it firmly. Some rows have no size entry. The others give once, few or many, or a class for an expanded clone.

J gene: TRBJ2-1; D gene: TRBD2; clone size: NA; V gene: TRBV20-1; CDR3 protein: CSASTPSGSLNEQFF; CDR3 DNA: TGCAGTGCTAGTACGCCTAGCGGGAGTCTCAATGAGCAGTTCTTC
J gene: TRBJ1-2; D gene: TRBD1; clone size: NA; V gene: TRBV9; CDR3 protein: CASSVSGGAYGYTF; CDR3 DNA: TGTGCCAGCAGCGTTTCAGGGGGTGCGTATGGCTACACCTTC
J gene: TRBJ2-1; D gene: NA; clone size: NA; V gene: TRBV29-1; CDR3 protein: CSVVRQDNEQFF; CDR3 DNA: TGCAGCGTTGTGAGACAGGACAATGAGCAGTTCTTC
J gene: TRBJ1-2; D gene: NA; clone size: NA; V gene: TRBV12-5; CDR3 protein: CASGLVKDGYTF; CDR3 DNA: TGTGCTAGTGGTTTGGTAAAGGACGGCTACACCTTC
J gene: TRBJ2-2; D gene: NA; clone size: NA; V gene: TRBV6-5; CDR3 protein: CASSHGSGELFF; CDR3 DNA: TGTGCCAGCAGTCACGGTTCCGGGGAGCTGTTTTTT
J gene: TRBJ2-1; D gene: NA; clone size: NA; V gene: TRBV7-9; CDR3 protein: CASSLGRRTDEQFF; CDR3 DNA: TGTGCCAGCAGCTTAGGTCGCAGGACGGATGAGCAGTTCTTC
J gene: TRBJ1-4; D gene: TRBD1; clone size: NA; V gene: TRBV5-5; CDR3 protein: CASSFGTATNEKLFF; CDR3 DNA: TGTGCCAGCAGCTTTGGGACAGCAACTAATGAAAAACTGTTTTTT
J gene: TRBJ2-1; D gene: NA; clone size: NA; V gene: TRBV20-1; CDR3 protein: CSAISQSSYNEQFF; CDR3 DNA: TGTAGTGCTATTTCCCAGAGCTCCTACAATGAGCAGTTCTTC
J gene: TRBJ2-3; D gene: TRBD2; clone size: few; V gene: TRBV12-3/TRBV12-4; CDR3 protein: CASSHGLAGEEDTQYF; CDR3 DNA: TGTGCCAGCAGTCACGGACTAGCGGGGGAGGAAGATACGCAGTATTTT
J gene: TRBJ2-7; D gene: TRBD1; clone size: NA; V gene: TRBV20-1; CDR3 protein: CSARRDSSSYEQYF; CDR3 DNA: TGCAGTGCTAGAAGGGACAGTTCATCCTACGAGCAGTACTTC
J gene: TRBJ2-3; D gene: TRBD2; clone size: NA; V gene: TRBV14; CDR3 protein: CASSQDSGRAAQYF; CDR3 DNA: TGTGCCAGCAGCCAAGATAGTGGGAGGGCAGCGCAGTATTTT
J gene: TRBJ1-1; D gene: NA; clone size: NA; V gene: TRBV12-3/TRBV12-4; CDR3 protein: CASSKIWNTEAFF; CDR3 DNA: TGTGCCAGCAGTAAGATATGGAACACTGAAGCTTTCTTT
J gene: TRBJ2-3; D gene: NA; clone size: NA; V gene: TRBV10-3; CDR3 protein: CAISESQGADTQYF; CDR3 DNA: TGTGCCATCAGTGAGTCCCAGGGCGCAGATACGCAGTATTTT
J gene: TRBJ2-5; D gene: TRBD2; clone size: NA; V gene: TRBV6-2/TRBV6-3; CDR3 protein: CASRAGVETQYF; CDR3 DNA: TGTGCCAGCAGGGCGGGAGTAGAGACCCAGTACTTC